One and the same sample provided the 9 T cell receptor beta chains below, sequenced in a study of T cell responses to AZD1222 COVID-19 vaccine. Profiled with immunoSEQ multiplex PCR; TCRdb holds only in-frame clones, not every one. The data contain 98,000 or so clones, 85% to 90% of them singletons. Source: peripheral blood, taken on day 0 of AZD1222 vaccination. The receptors come from an adult in good health.

The V gene is TRBV28, the J gene TRBJ1-5; D is unclear. The CDR3 consists of 13 residues. Germline values: CDR1 MDHEN, CDR2 SYDVKM. The germline V and J ends were trimmed by 7 bases and 4 bases, with 11 bases remaining between them. The CDR3 is CASKARSNQPQHF. The CDR3 DNA reads as TGTGCCAGCAAGGCACGATCTAATCAGCCCCAGCATTTT.

This chain's CDR3 is CASSDRAGYNEQFF. The CDR3 DNA reads TGTGCCAGCAGTGATCGCGCAGGTTACAATGAGCAGTTCTTC. V is TRBV2 and J is TRBJ2-1; no reliable D call. V was trimmed by 3 bases and J by 4 bases, leaving 10 bases between them. Germline CDR1 reads SNHLY; CDR2 reads FYNNEI. This CDR3 region has 14 residues.

J is TRBJ1-2 and V is TRBV5-1; TRBD1 might be the D (6 bases). Germline CDR1 reads SGHRS; CDR2 reads YFSETQ. Trimming removed 4 bases from V and 7 bases from J, with 8 bases in between. The CDR3 contains 11 residues. CDR3 in DNA: TGCGCCAGCAGCCCGGACAGTGGCTACACCTTC. Its translation: CASSPDSGYTF.

The chain employs TRBV27 and TRBJ1-2; D is unresolved. V was pared by 8 bases and J by 8 bases, with 21 bases between. Germline assignment: CDR1 MNHEY and CDR2 SMNVEV (reference sequence). The CDR3 is made up of 14 amino acids. As DNA, the CDR3 is TGTGCCAGCCTGGCGGGGTGGGGATTGGGAGGCTACACCTTC. Translated, it gives CASLAGWGLGGYTF.

V is TRBV5-1 and J is TRBJ2-5; D unresolved. Germline V CDR1 and CDR2: SGHRS, YFSETQ. V lost 0 bases and J lost 1, with 1 base in between. The CDR3 is 12 residues long. The CDR3 DNA reads as TGCGCCAGCAGCTTGGGCCAAGAGACCCAGTACTTC. Its translation is CASSLGQETQYF.

The CDR3 region is CARTPRGSGEQYF. As DNA, the CDR3 is TGTGCCAGAACGCCCAGGGGGTCGGGAGAGCAGTACTTC. This rearrangement joins TRBV28 to TRBJ2-7; 7 nucleotides align to TRBD1. The V segment lost 9 bases and the J segment 7 bases; nucleotides outside the gene matches: 12. This CDR3 is built from 13 residues. Per germline, CDR1 MDHEN and CDR2 SYDVKM.

This chain uses TRBV4-1 with TRBJ2-1, with D perhaps given as TRBD1 or TRBD2 (7 bases each). The germline V gene encodes CDR1 MGHRA and CDR2 YSYEKL. CDR3 size: 17 residues. V lost 1 base and J 5 bases, leaving 18 bases between the germline ends. The CDR3 coding sequence is TGCGCCAGCAGCCAAGGAGCAACAGGGGCGGGGGACAATGAGCAGTTCTTC. Protein sequence: CASSQGATGAGDNEQFF.

The chain uses TRBV29-1 and TRBJ1-2; no firm D call. The CDR3 has 11 residues. V gave up 3 bases and J gave up 4 bases, with 6 bases separating them. CDR1 and CDR2 (germline): SQVTM, ANQGSEA. The chain's CDR3 is CSVDSAYGYTF. The CDR3 DNA follows: TGCAGCGTTGACAGCGCCTATGGCTACACCTTC.

This rearrangement joins TRBV15 to TRBJ1-3; 7 bases are shared with TRBD1. The V and J ends lost 0 bases and 8 bases, in that order; junction bases with no gene match: 10. This CDR3 comprises 16 residues. Germline CDR1 LNHNV, CDR2 YYDKDF (reference sequence). The CDR3 loop is CATSREARGGADTIYF. Here the CDR3 DNA reads TGTGCCACCAGCAGAGAGGCTCGAGGGGGCGCGGACACCATATATTTT.